Each of the 3 T cell receptor beta chains below was sequenced from the same sample in a study of cytomegalovirus exposure and HLA in healthy donors listed by TCRdb under 2017. The library was generated by the immunoSEQ multiplex PCR assay. TCRdb took this table from immuneACCESS and kept in-frame rearrangements with V and J called. Such tables lack part of the clones; where checked against another copy, unresolved V genes explain under half of the gap, and the rest is unexplained. Within this sample are about 140,000 clones, with around 84% of them counted one time only. Of the sample, less than 9% is held by the ten largest clones. Sequencing was carried out using PBMCs. These receptor sequences come from a young man in good health and CMV-seropositive.

Many counts were recorded for this clone. The chain joins TRBV5-1 to TRBJ1-2, with unresolved D. V was clipped by 0 bases and J by 4 bases, with 10 bases between them. Germline CDR1 is SGHRS and CDR2 is YFSETQ. The CDR3 totals 14 residues. CDR3 sequence (DNA): TGCGCCAGCAGCTTGGATGTGGGCCCCTATGGCTACACCTTC. Its translation is CASSLDVGPYGYTF. Complete variable domain (other parts from reference TRBV5-1 and TRBJ1-2): KAGVTQTPRYLIKTRGQQVTLSCSPISGHRSVSWYQQTPGQGLQFLFEYFSETQRNKGNFPGRFSGRQFSNSRSEMNVSTLELGDSALYLCASSLDVGPYGYTFGSGTRLTVV.

This clone was seen once. V and J are TRBV18 and TRBJ2-2; the match to TRBD2 covers 8 bases. Per the germline V gene, CDR1 is KGHSH and CDR2 is LQKENI. Trimming at V came to 5 bases and at J to 1 base, leaving 9 bases not matched to a gene. The CDR3 loop spans 17 amino acids. CDR3 sequence: CASSSSGGALNTGELFF. CDR3 coding DNA: TGTGCCAGCTCATCCTCCGGGGGGGCCCTGAACACCGGGGAGCTGTTTTTT.

The DNA of the CDR3 is TGTGCCAGCAGCTTAACTCGGGCGGGAGGGCGGAATACGCAGTATTTT. It is translated as CASSLTRAGGRNTQYF. V is TRBV7-3 and J is TRBJ2-3, with 9 bases aligning to TRBD2. Germline CDR1 SGHTA, CDR2 FQGTGA. The CDR3 spans 16 residues. V was clipped by 0 bases and J by 7 bases; unmatched bases: 8.